Below are 15 T cell receptor beta chains sequenced from a single sample in a study of cytomegalovirus exposure and HLA in healthy donors. The PCR employed 60 Vbeta primers together with 13 Jbeta primers. Method: immunoSEQ multiplex PCR; TCRdb's copy keeps in-frame clones and lacks some. The sample records 150,000 to 170,000 clones, more than 60% being singletons. Sequencing used PBMCs. The receptors derive from a woman aged 40 to 49 in good health and CMV-seronegative.

The chain carries TRBV27 and TRBJ2-1; 13 bases map to TRBD2. The CDR3 length is 17 residues. Germline V CDR1 and CDR2: MNHEY, SMNVEV (reference sequence). V shed 6 bases, J shed 6 bases, and the junction held 11 bases outside the gene matches. The CDR3 DNA sequence: TGTGCCAGCAGACCCGTACCGGGACTAGCGGGGATCAATGAGCAGTTCTTC. This translates into CASRPVPGLAGINEQFF.

V is TRBV5-1 and J is TRBJ1-2; D is possibly TRBD1 (6 bases). V lost 1 base to trimming and J lost 7 bases, with 20 bases between them. CDR1 is SGHRS and CDR2 is YFSETQ in the germline V gene. The CDR3 covers 16 residues. The CDR3 spells CASSLSLGPQGSGYTF. The CDR3 coding sequence is TGCGCCAGCAGCTTGTCGCTTGGTCCACAGGGAAGTGGCTACACCTTC. Full variable domain (missing parts from reference TRBV5-1 and TRBJ1-2): KAGVTQTPRYLIKTRGQQVTLSCSPISGHRSVSWYQQTPGQGLQFLFEYFSETQRNKGNFPGRFSGRQFSNSRSEMNVSTLELGDSALYLCASSLSLGPQGSGYTFGSGTRLTVV.

The genes are TRBV29-1 and TRBJ2-3, with 9 positions matching TRBD2. The CDR3 length is 15 residues. Unmatched junction bases numbered 7, after V lost 1 base and J lost 5 bases. Germline V gives CDR1 SQVTM, CDR2 ANQGSEA. The CDR3 bases are TGCAGCGTTGAAGGAGCGCGGGAGGGCAGAGATACGCAGTATTTT. Its protein is CSVEGAREGRDTQYF.

This clone was counted a single time. V gene TRBV5-6 combines with J gene TRBJ2-7, with D possibly matching TRBD1 (6 bases). Germline CDR1 SGHDT, CDR2 YYEEEE. CDR3 length: 15 amino acids. Trimming left V 4 bases short and J 7 bases short, with 21 bases between. CDR3 region: CASSVAGTRVEEQYF. CDR3 in DNA: TGTGCCAGCAGCGTTGCCGGGACACGGGTGGAAGAGCAGTACTTC.

This chain links TRBV28 with TRBJ1-6; 7 nucleotides line up with TRBD1. V was pared by 7 bases and J by 12 bases, with 9 bases of the junction left unmatched. The CDR3 is made up of 13 amino acids. CDR1 MDHEN and CDR2 SYDVKM come from the germline V gene. This chain's CDR3 is CASTPDRVVPLHF. CDR3 DNA sequence: TGTGCCAGCACCCCAGACAGGGTCGTACCCCTCCACTTT.

This rearrangement joins TRBV19 to TRBJ2-1; 7 nucleotides align to TRBD1. Trimming removed 4 bases from V and 7 bases from J; junction bases left unmatched: 7. The V gene's germline CDR1 is LNHDA and CDR2 SQIVND (reference sequence). CDR3 length: 14 amino acids. In nucleotides, the CDR3 is TGTGCCAGTAGTACCCTACAGGGGTGGAATGAGCAGTTCTTC. Protein sequence: CASSTLQGWNEQFF.

J is TRBJ1-2 and V is TRBV5-4; maybe TRBD1 (6 bases). V lost 7 bases to trimming and J lost 7 bases, with 29 bases between them. The germline V gene has CDR1 SGHNT and CDR2 YYREEE (reference sequence). The CDR3 runs to 17 residues. In DNA form, the CDR3 reads TGTGCCAGCGGCGTAGAAAATGAAAACAGGGTTTCGAGTGGCTACACCTTC. This encodes CASGVENENRVSSGYTF.

The chain couples TRBV5-1 to TRBJ1-1; D call uncertain. The V end lost 0 bases, the J end lost 2 bases, and 11 bases lay between the germline ends. Germline CDR1 and CDR2: SGHRS and YFSETQ. The CDR3 loop spans 15 amino acids. This chain's CDR3 is CASSLDPAANTEAFF. CDR3 nucleotide sequence: TGCGCCAGCAGCTTGGACCCGGCGGCCAACACTGAAGCTTTCTTT.

CDR3 bases: TGCGCCAGCAGCCCCGGGACTAGCGTCGGTGCAGATACGCAGTATTTT. Translation gives CASSPGTSVGADTQYF. This chain joins TRBV5-1 and TRBJ2-3; 10 bases fit TRBD2. Germline loops: CDR1 SGHRS, CDR2 YFSETQ. The CDR3 has 16 amino acids. V lost 4 bases and J lost 4; bases outside the gene matches: 9.

The V gene is TRBV4-2, the J gene TRBJ2-1, with 9 bases matching TRBD2. Trimming removed 3 bases from V and 0 bases from J; junction bases left unmatched: 9. The germline CDR1 and CDR2 sequences are LGHNA and YNFKEQ. This CDR3 has 18 residues. Here the CDR3 DNA reads TGTGCCAGCAGCCAGGGGGGAGCGGGAGGCGGCTCCTACAATGAGCAGTTCTTC. As protein: CASSQGGAGGGSYNEQFF.

V gene TRBV2 combines with J gene TRBJ1-5, with a tentative D call TRBD1 (5 bases). From germline, CDR1 is SNHLY and CDR2 FYNNEI. This CDR3 has 14 residues. V lost 4 bases and J lost 8, with 15 bases in between. The CDR3 loop is CASSGQLQGEPQHF. The DNA of the CDR3 is TGTGCCAGCAGTGGACAGCTTCAGGGTGAGCCCCAGCATTTT.

This chain joins TRBV18 and TRBJ2-7; a possible D gene is TRBD1 (5 bases). The CDR3 has 15 amino acids. V was trimmed by 3 bases and J by 0 bases, leaving 12 bases between them. Germline CDR1 reads KGHSH; CDR2 reads LQKENI. CDR3 DNA sequence: TGTGCCAGCTCACCGGGTCAGGACACCTCCTACGAGCAGTACTTC. The encoded protein is CASSPGQDTSYEQYF.

The chain recombines TRBV6-5 with TRBJ1-5, with D hard to call. Germline-derived CDR1 and CDR2 are MNHEY and SVGAGI. Between the trimmed V and J ends, which lost 4 bases and 7 bases, there was a span of 11 bases. CDR3 length equals 13 residues. The CDR3 loop is CASSFGPRQPQHF. The CDR3 region has the DNA TGTGCCAGCAGTTTCGGTCCACGACAGCCCCAGCATTTT.

This rearrangement joins TRBV5-1 to TRBJ2-3; 8 nucleotides align to TRBD1. This CDR3 comprises 14 residues. From germline, CDR1 is SGHRS and CDR2 YFSETQ. With 1 base clipped from V and 3 bases from J, the junction kept 1 base outside the gene matches. CDR3 in DNA: TGCGCCAGCAGCTTGTACAGGGGGACAGATACGCAGTATTTT. This translates into CASSLYRGTDTQYF.

This clone showed up just once. This rearrangement joins TRBV21-1 to TRBJ2-7; the table's D gene call, TRBD1, was not cross checked with the DNA. TRBV21-1 is given as a pseudogene. CDR3 size: 14 residues. CDR3 residues: CASSKHGQTYEQYF. DNA for the CDR3: TGTGCCAGCAGCAAACATGGACAGACCTACGAGCAGTACTTC.